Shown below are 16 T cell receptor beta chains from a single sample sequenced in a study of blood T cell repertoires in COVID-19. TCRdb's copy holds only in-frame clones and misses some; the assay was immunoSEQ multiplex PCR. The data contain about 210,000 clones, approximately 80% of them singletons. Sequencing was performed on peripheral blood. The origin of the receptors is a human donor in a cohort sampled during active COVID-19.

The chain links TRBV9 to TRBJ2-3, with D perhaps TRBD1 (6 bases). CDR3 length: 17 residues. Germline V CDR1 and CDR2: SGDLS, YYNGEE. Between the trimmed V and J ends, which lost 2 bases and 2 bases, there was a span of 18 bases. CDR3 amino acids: CASSVSLEAGATDTQYF. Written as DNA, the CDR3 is TGTGCCAGCAGCGTCTCCCTCGAGGCAGGGGCCACAGATACGCAGTATTTT. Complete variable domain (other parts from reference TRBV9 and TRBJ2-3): DSGVTQTPKHLITATGQRVTLRCSPRSGDLSVYWYQQSLDQGLQFLIQYYNGEERAKGNILERFSAQQFPDLHSELNLSSLELGDSALYFCASSVSLEAGATDTQYFGPGTRLTVL.

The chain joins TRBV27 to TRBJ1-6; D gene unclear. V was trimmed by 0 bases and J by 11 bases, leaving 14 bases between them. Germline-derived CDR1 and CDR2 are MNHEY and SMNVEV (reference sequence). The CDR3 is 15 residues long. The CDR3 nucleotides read TGTGCCAGCAGTTTATCAGTCCCTGAGAATACACCCCTCCACTTT. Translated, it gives CASSLSVPENTPLHF.

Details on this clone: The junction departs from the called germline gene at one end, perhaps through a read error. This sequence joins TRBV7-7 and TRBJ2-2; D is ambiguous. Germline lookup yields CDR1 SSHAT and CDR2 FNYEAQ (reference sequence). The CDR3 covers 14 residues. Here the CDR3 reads CASSLMSHTGELFF. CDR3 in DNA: TGTGCTAGCAGCTTAATGAGCCACACCGGGGAGCTGTTTTTT.

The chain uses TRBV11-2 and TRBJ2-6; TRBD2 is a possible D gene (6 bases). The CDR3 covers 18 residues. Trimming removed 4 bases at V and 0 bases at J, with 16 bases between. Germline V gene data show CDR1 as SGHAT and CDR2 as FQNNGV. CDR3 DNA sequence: TGTGCCAGCAGCTCGATCCGGGACTCCCGCTCTGGGGCCAACGTCCTGACTTTC. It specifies CASSSIRDSRSGANVLTF. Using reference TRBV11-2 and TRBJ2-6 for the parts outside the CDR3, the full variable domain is EAGVAQSPRYKIIEKRQSVAFWCNPISGHATLYWYQQILGQGPKLLIQFQNNGVVDDSQLPKDRFSAERLKGVDSTLKIQPAKLEDSAVYLCASSSIRDSRSGANVLTFGAGSRLTVL.

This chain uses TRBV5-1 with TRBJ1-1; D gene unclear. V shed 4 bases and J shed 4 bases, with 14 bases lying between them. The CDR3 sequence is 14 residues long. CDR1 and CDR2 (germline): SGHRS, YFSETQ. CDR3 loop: CASSPGAGATEAFF. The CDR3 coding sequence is TGCGCCAGCAGCCCTGGAGCGGGTGCCACTGAAGCTTTCTTT.

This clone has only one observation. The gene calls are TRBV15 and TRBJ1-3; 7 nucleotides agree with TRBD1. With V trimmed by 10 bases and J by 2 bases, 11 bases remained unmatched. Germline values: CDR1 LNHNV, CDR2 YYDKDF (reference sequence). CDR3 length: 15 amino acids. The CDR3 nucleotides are TGTGCCAAGCCCACGGGACAGTGCCCTGGAAACACCATATATTTT. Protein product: CAKPTGQCPGNTIYF.

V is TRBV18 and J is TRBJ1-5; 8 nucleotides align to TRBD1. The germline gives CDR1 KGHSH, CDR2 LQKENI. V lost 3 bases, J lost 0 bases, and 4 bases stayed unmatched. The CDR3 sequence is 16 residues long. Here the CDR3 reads CASSPVQGDSNQPQHF. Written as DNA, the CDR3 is TGTGCCAGCTCACCGGTACAGGGGGATAGCAATCAGCCCCAGCATTTT.

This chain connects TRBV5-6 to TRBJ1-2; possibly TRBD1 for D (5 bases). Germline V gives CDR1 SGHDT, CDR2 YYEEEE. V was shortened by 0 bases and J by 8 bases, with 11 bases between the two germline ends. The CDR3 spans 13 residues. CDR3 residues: CASSLAREGGYTF. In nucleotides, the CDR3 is TGTGCCAGCAGCTTGGCCAGGGAAGGGGGCTACACCTTC.

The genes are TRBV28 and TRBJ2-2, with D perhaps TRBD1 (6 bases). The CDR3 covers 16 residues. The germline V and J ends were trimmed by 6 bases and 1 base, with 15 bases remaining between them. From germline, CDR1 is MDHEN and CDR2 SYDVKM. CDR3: CASSPGTRLNTGELFF. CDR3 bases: TGTGCCAGCAGCCCCGGGACACGGTTGAACACCGGGGAGCTGTTTTTT.

CDR3 coding DNA: TGTGCCAGCAGTTTTTCTGGCCACCAAGAGACCCAGTACTTC. Translation: CASSFSGHQETQYF. J is TRBJ2-5 and V is TRBV27; D is unclear. The CDR3 is 14 amino acids. V was clipped by 3 bases and J by 0 bases, with 8 bases between them. Germline V gene sequence: CDR1 MNHEY, CDR2 SMNVEV (reference sequence).

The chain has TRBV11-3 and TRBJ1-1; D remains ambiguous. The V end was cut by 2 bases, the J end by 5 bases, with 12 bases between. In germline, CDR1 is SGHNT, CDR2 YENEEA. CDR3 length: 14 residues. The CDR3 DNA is TGTGCCAGCAGCTTAAGGTCGGGGAGTACTGAAGCTTTCTTT. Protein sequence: CASSLRSGSTEAFF.

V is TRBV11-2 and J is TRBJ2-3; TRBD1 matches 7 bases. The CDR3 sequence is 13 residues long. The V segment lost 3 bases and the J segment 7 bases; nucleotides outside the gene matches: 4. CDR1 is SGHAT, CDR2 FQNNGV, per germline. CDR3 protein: CASSFFRGNTQYF. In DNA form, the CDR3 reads TGTGCCAGCAGCTTCTTCAGGGGGAATACGCAGTATTTT.

CDR3 protein: CASRRTGGEDTQYF. The CDR3 DNA reads TGTGCCAGCAGGAGGACAGGGGGTGAAGATACGCAGTATTTT. V is TRBV2 and J is TRBJ2-3; the match to TRBD1 covers 10 bases. Germline V CDR1 and CDR2: SNHLY, FYNNEI. V dropped 6 bases and J dropped 5; count of bases not matched to a gene: 5. This CDR3 is built from 14 residues.

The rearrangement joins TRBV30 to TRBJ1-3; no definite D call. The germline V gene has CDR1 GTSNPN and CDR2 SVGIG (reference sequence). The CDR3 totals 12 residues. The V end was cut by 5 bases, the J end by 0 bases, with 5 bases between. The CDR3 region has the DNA TGTGCCTGGGGGAGCTCTGGAAACACCATATATTTT. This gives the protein CAWGSSGNTIYF.

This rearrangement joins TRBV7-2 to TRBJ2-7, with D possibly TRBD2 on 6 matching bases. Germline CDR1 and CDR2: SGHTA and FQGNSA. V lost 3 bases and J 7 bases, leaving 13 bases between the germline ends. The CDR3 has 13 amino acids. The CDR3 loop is CASSFLPGGEQYF. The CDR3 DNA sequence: TGTGCCAGCAGCTTCCTCCCCGGGGGAGAGCAGTACTTC.

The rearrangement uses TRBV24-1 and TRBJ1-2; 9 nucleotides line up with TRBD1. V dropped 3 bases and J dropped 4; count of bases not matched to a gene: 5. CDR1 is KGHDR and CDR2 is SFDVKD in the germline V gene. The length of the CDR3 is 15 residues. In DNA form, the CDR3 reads TGTGCCACCAGTGATCCAGGACAGGGGAGCTATGGCTACACCTTC. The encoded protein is CATSDPGQGSYGYTF.